This T cell receptor beta chain was captured by sequencing in a study of cytomegalovirus exposure and HLA in healthy donors. This CDR3 region has 17 residues. V lost 4 bases and J lost 0, with 16 bases in between. In germline, CDR1 is SGHRS, CDR2 YFSETQ. Primers for the PCR totalled 60 Vbeta and 13 Jbeta. Using immunoSEQ multiplex PCR, the repertoire was profiled, and TCRdb retains in-frame clones only, with some absent. In total, the table holds fewer than 70,000 clones. J is TRBJ1-4 and V is TRBV5-1, with TRBD1 as a possible D gene (6 bases). The clonotype comes from a man aged 30 to 39 in good health and CMV-seropositive. The sequenced material came from PBMCs. DNA for the CDR3: TGCGCCAGCAGCCCTTCCGGACAGAGAACAACTAATGAAAAACTGTTTTTT. This codes for CASSPSGQRTTNEKLFF.